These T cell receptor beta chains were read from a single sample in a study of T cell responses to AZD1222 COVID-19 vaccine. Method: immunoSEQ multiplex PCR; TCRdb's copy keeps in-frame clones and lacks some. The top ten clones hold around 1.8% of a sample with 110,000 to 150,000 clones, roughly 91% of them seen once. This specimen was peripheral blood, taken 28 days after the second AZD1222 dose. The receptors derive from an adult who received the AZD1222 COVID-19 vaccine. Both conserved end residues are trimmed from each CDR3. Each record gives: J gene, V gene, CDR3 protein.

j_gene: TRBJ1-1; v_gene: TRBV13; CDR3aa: ASTINGRGETEAF
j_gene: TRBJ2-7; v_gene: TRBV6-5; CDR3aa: ASSYRRYSYEQY
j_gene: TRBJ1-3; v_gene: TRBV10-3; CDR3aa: ASLRQHSGNTIY
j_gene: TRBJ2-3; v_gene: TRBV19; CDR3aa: ASSLGLAAVQGTQY
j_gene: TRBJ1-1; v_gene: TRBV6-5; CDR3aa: ASIAGTPNTEAF
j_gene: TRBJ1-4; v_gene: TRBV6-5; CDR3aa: ASSSGANEKLF
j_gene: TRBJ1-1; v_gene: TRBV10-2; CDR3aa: ASSLNTEAF
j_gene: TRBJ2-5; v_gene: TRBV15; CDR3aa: ATSRSRGQETQY
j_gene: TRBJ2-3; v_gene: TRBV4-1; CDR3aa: ASRSDIISTDTQY
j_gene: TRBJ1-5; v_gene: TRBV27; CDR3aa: ASSLGPGINQPQH
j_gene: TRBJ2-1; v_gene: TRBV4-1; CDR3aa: ASSQRDRYNEQF
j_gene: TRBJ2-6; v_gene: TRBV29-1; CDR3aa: SAGTGGHSGANVLT
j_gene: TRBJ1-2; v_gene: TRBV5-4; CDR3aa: ASRTAGGPIGYT
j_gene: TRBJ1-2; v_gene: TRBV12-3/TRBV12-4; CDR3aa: ASSNRVVYGYT
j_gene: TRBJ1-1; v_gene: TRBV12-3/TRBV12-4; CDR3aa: ASSRRTDTEAF
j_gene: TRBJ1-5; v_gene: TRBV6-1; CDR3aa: ASSEVRGNQPQH
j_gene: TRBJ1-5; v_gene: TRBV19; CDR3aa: ASSFGTERSQPQH
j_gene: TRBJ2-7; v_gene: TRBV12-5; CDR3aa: ASGMGGPTYEQY
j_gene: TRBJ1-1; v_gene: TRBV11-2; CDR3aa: ASSVTRDRGRTEAF
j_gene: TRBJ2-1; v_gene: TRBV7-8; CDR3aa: ASSSSLGNEQF
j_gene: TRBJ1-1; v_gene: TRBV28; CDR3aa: ASSPRGAVKTEAF
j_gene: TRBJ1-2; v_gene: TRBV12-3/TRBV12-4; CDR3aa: AGGVQGYGYT
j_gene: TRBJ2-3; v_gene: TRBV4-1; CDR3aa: ASSQGDKSDTQY
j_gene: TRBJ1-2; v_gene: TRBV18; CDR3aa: ASSLRRTEENYGYT
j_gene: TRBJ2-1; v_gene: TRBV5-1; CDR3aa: ASSGSGGQNEQF
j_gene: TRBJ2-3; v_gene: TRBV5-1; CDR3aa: ASSRTSSVGDTQY
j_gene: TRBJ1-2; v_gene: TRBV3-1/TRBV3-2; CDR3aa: ASSHNRGPRYGYT
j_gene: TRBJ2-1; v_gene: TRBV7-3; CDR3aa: ASSPWGQGYNEQF
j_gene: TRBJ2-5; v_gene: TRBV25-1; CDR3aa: ASSAYRGRQETQY
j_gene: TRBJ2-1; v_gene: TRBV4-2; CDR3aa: ASSQPPGLAGNEQF
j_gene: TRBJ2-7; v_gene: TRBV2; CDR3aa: ASTSPYEQY
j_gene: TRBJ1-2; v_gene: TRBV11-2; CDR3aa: ASSPDRNYGYT
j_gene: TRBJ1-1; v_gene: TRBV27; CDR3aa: ASSLGSGRTTEAF